Each of the 23 T cell receptor beta chains below was sequenced from the same sample in a study of T cell responses to AZD1222 COVID-19 vaccine. The table came from immunoSEQ multiplex PCR; TCRdb's copy has only in-frame clones and leaves some out. Of 50,000 to 65,000 clones in the sample, 80% to 90% are singletons; the top ten hold 4.5% to 5.5%. This sample comprised peripheral blood, obtained on day 0 of AZD1222 vaccination. These receptors all come from an adult in good health.

The chain links TRBV5-8 to TRBJ2-7; tentative D call: TRBD1 (6 bases). V dropped 5 bases and J dropped 3 bases, with 15 bases sitting between them. The CDR3 runs to 14 residues. Germline-derived CDR1 and CDR2 are SGHTS and YDEGEE. CDR3 DNA sequence: TGTGCCAGCAGGAAACAGGGATCCCACTACGAGCAGTACTTC. Translated: CASRKQGSHYEQYF.

The chain combines TRBV7-3 with TRBJ1-1; 8 bases are a match to TRBD1. Germline V gene data show CDR1 as SGHTA and CDR2 as FQGTGA. J gave up 4 bases and V 1 base, and 5 bases lay outside the gene matches. The CDR3 consists of 15 residues. The CDR3 protein is CASSLNHQGATEAFF. The CDR3 DNA is TGTGCCAGCAGCTTAAATCACCAGGGGGCCACTGAAGCTTTCTTT.

In this sample, this clone turned up a few times. The chain uses TRBV4-1 and TRBJ1-6, with 7 positions matching TRBD1. There are 17 residues in the CDR3. Germline loops: CDR1 MGHRA, CDR2 YSYEKL. J was trimmed by 7 bases and V by 4 bases; bases with no gene match: 13. This CDR3 reads CASSPKDRPGGNSPLHF. The CDR3 DNA reads TGCGCCAGCAGCCCGAAGGACAGGCCTGGGGGCAATTCACCCCTCCACTTT.

The chain recombines TRBV11-1 with TRBJ2-1, with D hard to call. Trimming shortened V by 5 bases and J by 7 bases, and 9 bases separated the two germline ends. This CDR3 is built from 12 residues. CDR1 is SGHAT and CDR2 is FQDESV in the germline V gene (reference sequence). Here the CDR3 reads CASSRYRNEQFF. CDR3 bases: TGTGCCAGCAGCCGCTACCGGAATGAGCAGTTCTTC.

This rearrangement joins TRBV4-1 to TRBJ1-5; weak D call: TRBD1 (6 bases). The CDR3 extends over 15 amino acids. V was trimmed by 6 bases and J by 2 bases, leaving 14 bases between them. Germline CDR1 is MGHRA and CDR2 is YSYEKL. In nucleotides, the CDR3 is TGCGCCAGCAGTCCAACAGGGACTCGCAATCAGCCCCAGCATTTT. The encoded protein is CASSPTGTRNQPQHF.

The chain combines TRBV9 with TRBJ1-1; 9 nucleotides agree with TRBD1. Trimming at V came to 2 bases and at J to 10 bases, leaving 9 bases not matched to a gene. The CDR3 covers 14 residues. CDR1 and CDR2 from the germline V gene are SGDLS and YYNGEE. CDR3 DNA: TGTGCCAGCAGCGTCACCCCGGGACAGGGAACAGCTTTCTTT. Residues: CASSVTPGQGTAFF.

This chain joins TRBV28 and TRBJ2-5, with 9 nucleotides matching TRBD1. The length of the CDR3 is 14 residues. The ends lost 5 bases at V and 6 bases at J; junction bases unmatched: 7. Germline V gene data show CDR1 as MDHEN and CDR2 as SYDVKM. This chain's CDR3 is CASSPGTGQQTQYF. The CDR3 DNA sequence: TGTGCCAGCAGTCCCGGGACAGGGCAACAGACCCAGTACTTC. Together with reference TRBV28 and TRBJ2-5, the CDR3 gives the full variable domain: DVKVTQSSRYLVKRTGEKVFLECVQDMDHENMFWYRQDPGLGLRLIYFSYDVKMKEKGDIPEGYSVSREKKERFSLILESASTNQTSMYLCASSPGTGQQTQYFGPGTRLLVL.

There are a few counts of this clone. The chain recombines TRBV7-8 with TRBJ2-2; D perhaps matches TRBD1 (5 bases). With 4 bases removed from V and 7 bases from J, the gap between germline ends came to 16 bases. The length of the CDR3 is 15 residues. Germline CDR1 reads SGHVS; CDR2 reads FQNEAQ. The CDR3 loop is CASSSRDVQFGELFF. CDR3 sequence (DNA): TGTGCCAGCAGCTCCAGGGATGTACAGTTCGGGGAGCTGTTTTTT.

The chain combines TRBV6-5 with TRBJ1-5; the D is unclear. This CDR3 contains 14 residues. Trimming pared 2 bases from V and 3 bases from J, leaving 8 bases between. Germline V gene data show CDR1 as MNHEY and CDR2 as SVGAGI. CDR3 in amino acids: CASSYNGNNQPQHF. CDR3 in DNA: TGTGCCAGCAGTTACAACGGTAACAATCAGCCCCAGCATTTT.

The rearrangement joins TRBV19 to TRBJ1-4; a possible D gene is TRBD1 (5 bases). The CDR3 runs 15 residues. Trimming stripped 3 bases from V and 2 bases from J, with 10 bases between. CDR1 is LNHDA, CDR2 SQIVND, per germline (reference sequence). The CDR3 sequence: CASSIRGATNEKLFF. The CDR3 coding sequence is TGTGCCAGTAGTATTAGAGGGGCGACTAATGAAAAACTGTTTTTT.

This clone appeared once. The rearrangement links TRBV9 to TRBJ2-6, with 7 bases that match TRBD1. Unmatched junction bases numbered 10, after V lost 3 bases and J lost 1 base. This CDR3 comprises 18 residues. The germline CDR1 and CDR2 sequences are SGDLS and YYNGEE. CDR3 region: CASSARTGGQSGANVLTF. The CDR3 nucleotides are TGTGCCAGCAGCGCCAGGACAGGAGGACAATCTGGGGCCAACGTCCTGACTTTC. The full variable domain, rest sourced from reference TRBV9 and TRBJ2-6, is DSGVTQTPKHLITATGQRVTLRCSPRSGDLSVYWYQQSLDQGLQFLIQYYNGEERAKGNILERFSAQQFPDLHSELNLSSLELGDSALYFCASSARTGGQSGANVLTFGAGSRLTVL.

The V and J genes are TRBV14 and TRBJ1-1, with D maybe TRBD1 (5 bases). The CDR3 loop spans 13 amino acids. Germline values: CDR1 SGHDN, CDR2 FVKESK. V was trimmed by 6 bases and J by 1 base, leaving 9 bases between them. CDR3 nucleotide sequence: TGTGCCAGCAGTGTCGGGGGGAACACTGAAGCTTTCTTT. Protein: CASSVGGNTEAFF.

The V gene is TRBV14, the J gene TRBJ2-3; possibly TRBD1 for D (6 bases). CDR1 and CDR2 (germline): SGHDN, FVKESK. Trimming pared 0 bases from V and 0 bases from J, leaving 16 bases between. This CDR3 is 18 amino acids long. This CDR3 reads CASSQEGAFWASTDTQYF. CDR3 bases: TGTGCCAGCAGCCAAGAGGGGGCTTTCTGGGCGAGCACAGATACGCAGTATTTT.

The J gene is TRBJ2-3, the V gene TRBV5-1; 7 positions agree with TRBD2. V gave up 0 bases and J gave up 1 base; unmatched junction bases: 2. The V gene's germline CDR1 is SGHRS and CDR2 YFSETQ. This CDR3 has 15 residues. In nucleotides, the CDR3 is TGCGCCAGCAGCTTGGGGCTAGCGGGCACAGATACGCAGTATTTT. Protein sequence: CASSLGLAGTDTQYF.

V usage is TRBV20-1 and J usage is TRBJ1-1, with D possibly TRBD1 on 5 matching bases. Germline V gene data show CDR1 as DFQATT and CDR2 as SNEGSKA (reference sequence). V lost 6 bases and J 9 bases, leaving 14 bases between the germline ends. The CDR3 covers 11 residues. CDR3 residues: CSANLQVKAFF. The CDR3 DNA reads TGCAGTGCAAATTTACAGGTTAAAGCTTTCTTT.

V is TRBV9 and J is TRBJ2-3, with TRBD1 matching 9 bases. CDR3 length: 15 residues. The V segment lost 3 bases and the J segment 2 bases; nucleotides outside the gene matches: 4. Germline V lookup: CDR1 SGDLS, CDR2 YYNGEE. As DNA, the CDR3 is TGTGCCAGCAGCGAGGGGACAGGGTCCACAGATACGCAGTATTTT. Residues: CASSEGTGSTDTQYF.

The chain has TRBV4-1 and TRBJ1-5, with no clear D. CDR1 and CDR2 (germline): MGHRA, YSYEKL. CDR3 length equals 14 residues. Trimming cost V 1 base and J 2 bases, with 6 bases left between them. CDR3 in amino acids: CASSQGPGNQPQHF. The DNA for the CDR3 is TGCGCCAGCAGCCAAGGCCCAGGCAATCAGCCCCAGCATTTT.

The chain is built from TRBV5-6 and TRBJ2-7, with unresolved D. Germline V gene lookup returns CDR1 SGHDT and CDR2 YYEEEE. The CDR3 extends over 14 amino acids. Trimming removed 6 bases from V and 3 bases from J, with 16 bases in between. The CDR3 loop is CASTSAAKYYEQYF. The CDR3 DNA is TGTGCCAGCACCTCGGCAGCCAAGTACTACGAGCAGTACTTC.

The rearrangement joins TRBV7-9 to TRBJ1-2; tentatively, D is TRBD1 (5 bases). Germline V lookup: CDR1 SEHNR, CDR2 FQNEAQ (reference sequence). This CDR3 is built from 14 residues. V lost 0 bases and J lost 4, with 9 bases in between. CDR3 sequence (DNA): TGTGCCAGCAGCTTAGCTCGGGGGTCCTATGGCTACACCTTC. This sequence encodes CASSLARGSYGYTF.

The V gene is TRBV6-5, the J gene TRBJ1-1; no definite D call. The germline V gene has CDR1 MNHEY and CDR2 SVGAGI. Trimming removed 5 bases at V and 4 bases at J, with 17 bases between. This CDR3 has 15 amino acids. The CDR3 here is CASSPISPAGTEAFF. The CDR3 nucleotides read TGTGCCAGCAGTCCTATCAGCCCGGCGGGCACTGAAGCTTTCTTT.

The chain employs TRBV6-5 and TRBJ1-2; 9 bases match TRBD1. The CDR3 consists of 14 residues. Germline V gene sequence: CDR1 MNHEY, CDR2 SVGAGI. With V trimmed by 6 bases and J by 8 bases, 10 bases remained unmatched. This CDR3 reads CASRSSGTGFGYTF. CDR3 nucleotide sequence: TGTGCCAGCAGATCCTCGGGGACAGGGTTCGGCTACACCTTC.

The V gene is TRBV6-6, the J gene TRBJ1-5; D is perhaps TRBD1 (5 bases). The ends were cut back, 0 bases at V and 3 bases at J, with 12 bases in the middle. The germline V gene has CDR1 MNHNY and CDR2 SVGAGI (reference sequence). The CDR3 is 16 amino acids. This CDR3 is CASSYSARALNQPQHF. The DNA of the CDR3 is TGTGCCAGCAGTTACTCAGCCAGGGCCCTCAATCAGCCCCAGCATTTT.

This chain links TRBV6-5 with TRBJ2-7; D may match TRBD1 or TRBD2 (5 bases each). Germline lookup yields CDR1 MNHEY and CDR2 SVGAGI. Trimming cost V 8 bases and J 6 bases, with 23 bases left between them. This CDR3 region has 15 residues. The CDR3, as DNA: TGTGCCAGCCATGGGCGAAGCTCTTCGGGACGCGAGCAGTACTTC. This translates into CASHGRSSSGREQYF.